Following are 23 T cell receptor beta chains from one sample sequenced in a study of blood T cell repertoires in COVID-19. Some clones are missing from TCRdb's copy, which holds only in-frame ones; the method was immunoSEQ multiplex PCR. The sample records about 330,000 clones, 80% to 90% being singletons. The sample was PBMCs or T cells enriched from blood (not recorded which). These TCRs come from a woman younger than 35 who had recovered from COVID-19.

The V call is TRBV4-1, the J call TRBJ2-2; D is possibly TRBD1 (5 bases). The CDR3 covers 15 residues. Trimming removed 4 bases at V and 2 bases at J, with 11 bases between. Germline V CDR1 and CDR2: MGHRA, YSYEKL. CDR3 in DNA: TGCGCCAGCAGCCTTGAAAGGGGAAACACCGGGGAGCTGTTTTTT. Its translation: CASSLERGNTGELFF.

This clone was detected only a few times. CDR3 nucleotides: TGTGCCAGTAGGAGCAGGCCTTCCAATCAGCCCCAGCATTTT. This encodes CASRSRPSNQPQHF. The chain employs TRBV19 and TRBJ1-5; no definite D call. Trimming took 6 bases from V and 3 from J, leaving 12 bases between them. The CDR3 has 14 amino acids. Germline lookup yields CDR1 LNHDA and CDR2 SQIVND (reference sequence).

The chain has TRBV6-5 and TRBJ1-2; perhaps TRBD1 as D (5 bases). The CDR3 consists of 15 residues. The germline gives CDR1 MNHEY, CDR2 SVGAGI. Trimming removed 6 bases at V and 4 bases at J, with 18 bases between. The CDR3 nucleotides are TGTGCCAGCAGAACTTCCGACAGTACACTCTATGGCTACACCTTC. Translation: CASRTSDSTLYGYTF.

This chain links TRBV7-9 with TRBJ2-5; maybe TRBD2 (6 bases). CDR1 and CDR2 (germline): SEHNR, FQNEAQ (reference sequence). The germline V and J ends were trimmed by 6 bases and 5 bases, with 22 bases remaining between them. The CDR3 covers 16 residues. Here the CDR3 DNA reads TGTGCCAGCAGGGTCACCGGGACTCAGCGCGCGGAGACCCAGTACTTC. Translation gives CASRVTGTQRAETQYF.

In its sample, this clone was seen once. CDR3 sequence: CASSSSHFRDRGPYEQYF. As DNA, the CDR3 is TGTGCCAGCAGCTCCTCCCATTTTCGGGACAGGGGGCCCTACGAGCAGTACTTC. The J gene is TRBJ2-7, the V gene TRBV7-9, with 12 positions matching TRBD1. The CDR3 runs 18 residues. V trimming: 4 bases; J trimming: 2 bases; junction bases outside the gene matches: 12. Looked up from germline, CDR1 is SEHNR and CDR2 is FQNEAQ (reference sequence).

The chain is built from TRBV24-1 and TRBJ2-2; 8 nucleotides agree with TRBD1. The germline V gene has CDR1 KGHDR and CDR2 SFDVKD. This CDR3 is 15 amino acids long. J gave up 6 bases and V 5 bases, and 7 bases lay outside the gene matches. The CDR3 DNA is TGTGCCACCAGTGGTCAGGGGGCAGGGGCCGGGGAGCTGTTTTTT. Translated, it gives CATSGQGAGAGELFF.

The rearrangement uses TRBV27 and TRBJ2-7; TRBD1 aligns across 7 bases. V gave up 5 bases and J gave up 2 bases; unmatched junction bases: 15. CDR3 length: 17 residues. The germline V gene has CDR1 MNHEY and CDR2 SMNVEV (reference sequence). The CDR3 region is CASSPYSGTAEAYEQYF. The CDR3 DNA is TGTGCCAGCAGTCCTTATTCGGGGACAGCCGAGGCCTACGAGCAGTACTTC.

This sequence joins TRBV3-1 (or the pseudogene TRBV3-2) and TRBJ1-2; D call uncertain. CDR1 and CDR2 from the germline V gene are LGHDT and YNNKEL (reference sequence). The length of the CDR3 is 12 residues. V was clipped by 1 base and J by 8 bases, with 8 bases between them. CDR3 residues: CASSQGREGYTF. CDR3 bases: TGTGCCAGCAGCCAAGGGAGAGAAGGCTACACCTTC.

As concerns this clone: The sample holds other DNA sequences that translate to the same CDR3. The V and J genes are TRBV12-3 or TRBV12-4 and TRBJ1-1; D may be TRBD1 (5 bases). The ends were cut back, 2 bases at V and 2 bases at J, with 6 bases in the middle. CDR3 size: 13 residues. The CDR3, as DNA: TGTGCCAGCAGTTTACAGGGCAACACTGAAGCTTTCTTT. Translating it yields CASSLQGNTEAFF.

The V call is TRBV4-1, the J call TRBJ2-3; perhaps TRBD2 as D (6 bases). This CDR3 contains 14 residues. Germline V lookup: CDR1 MGHRA, CDR2 YSYEKL. The V gene lost 4 bases and the J gene lost 2 bases, with 10 bases spanning the gap. CDR3 DNA sequence: TGCGCCAGCAGCCGGAGACTAGTCACAGATACGCAGTATTTT. Protein: CASSRRLVTDTQYF.

The gene calls are TRBV7-8 and TRBJ1-2, with 7 bases aligning to TRBD1. Trimming took 5 bases from V and 4 from J; bases not matched to a gene: 10. This CDR3 region has 15 residues. Germline CDR1 SGHVS, CDR2 FQNEAQ. The CDR3 sequence is CASSADRDRSYGYTF. CDR3 nucleotides: TGTGCCAGCAGCGCCGACAGGGATCGTAGCTATGGCTACACCTTC.

The rearrangement joins TRBV6-5 to TRBJ1-5; D call uncertain. Trimming pared 2 bases from V and 2 bases from J, leaving 13 bases between. CDR1 is MNHEY and CDR2 is SVGAGI in the germline V gene. The CDR3 extends over 16 amino acids. The CDR3 loop reads CASSYPRLARNQPQHF. CDR3 DNA: TGTGCCAGCAGTTACCCACGTCTGGCCCGCAATCAGCCCCAGCATTTT.

The genes are TRBV19 and TRBJ1-1; 10 bases align to TRBD1. The germline V gene encodes CDR1 LNHDA and CDR2 SQIVND (reference sequence). The CDR3 runs 14 residues. J lost 7 bases, V lost 4 bases, and 6 bases had no gene match. DNA of the CDR3: TGTGCCAGTAGTAGAGGACAGGGGGGGCGTGAAGCTTTCTTT. Translated: CASSRGQGGREAFF.

This chain joins TRBV7-3 and TRBJ2-7; TRBD2 aligns across 10 bases. CDR3 length equals 15 residues. Germline CDR1 and CDR2: SGHTA and FQGTGA. The V gene end was trimmed by 4 bases and the J gene end by 2 bases; junction bases not matched to a gene: 5. CDR3 nucleotide sequence: TGTGCCAGCAGCTATAGGACTAGCGGTCCCTACGAGCAGTACTTC. This codes for CASSYRTSGPYEQYF.

The chain employs TRBV19 and TRBJ1-3; D is uncertain. Germline CDR1 is LNHDA and CDR2 is SQIVND (reference sequence). V lost 1 base and J lost 0, with 16 bases in between. This CDR3 has 18 residues. The CDR3 region is CASSIAYGGSNSGNTIYF. In DNA, the CDR3 is TGTGCCAGTAGTATAGCGTACGGCGGATCGAACTCTGGAAACACCATATATTTT.

To note about this clone: The same CDR3 is also encoded by other DNA sequences in this sample. The chain combines TRBV28 with TRBJ1-6; tentative D call: TRBD1 (6 bases). CDR3 length: 13 amino acids. The ends were cut back, 6 bases at V and 9 bases at J, with 12 bases in the middle. Germline values: CDR1 MDHEN, CDR2 SYDVKM. In nucleotides, the CDR3 is TGTGCCAGCAGGATGACAGGCGGTTCACCCCTCCACTTT. This gives the protein CASRMTGGSPLHF.

This clone was recorded only once. The V gene is TRBV24-1, the J gene TRBJ2-2; TRBD1 matches 7 bases. CDR1 and CDR2 from the germline V gene are KGHDR and SFDVKD. The length of the CDR3 is 17 residues. After removal of 4 bases from V and 7 bases from J, the junction contained 14 bases not matched to a gene. The CDR3 DNA reads TGTGCCACCAGTGAAACCAGCCGACAGGGCCCGGGCGGGGAGCTGTTTTTT. Its translation is CATSETSRQGPGGELFF.

CDR3 region: CASSFLSRNQPQHF. DNA of the CDR3: TGTGCCAGCAGTTTCTTGAGCCGCAATCAGCCCCAGCATTTT. V usage is TRBV28 and J usage is TRBJ1-5; no reliable D call. Germline values: CDR1 MDHEN, CDR2 SYDVKM. V lost 3 bases and J 2 bases, leaving 8 bases between the germline ends. The CDR3 totals 14 residues.

This chain joins TRBV7-9 and TRBJ2-7; 7 positions match TRBD1. Trimming removed 5 bases from V and 3 bases from J; junction bases left unmatched: 7. Germline-derived CDR1 and CDR2 are SEHNR and FQNEAQ (reference sequence). There are 14 residues in the CDR3. The chain's CDR3 is CASSLTGVDYEQYF. In nucleotides, the CDR3 is TGTGCCAGCAGCCTTACAGGGGTGGACTACGAGCAGTACTTC.

This clone was seen only once. The V and J genes are TRBV6-1 and TRBJ2-5; D gene uncertain. Trimming removed 2 bases at V and 5 bases at J, with 12 bases between. CDR1 is MNHNS and CDR2 is SASEGT in the germline V gene. The CDR3 spans 14 residues. The CDR3 nucleotides read TGTGCCAGCAGTGAACTAAGTGTGCGGGAGACCCAGTACTTC. Translation gives CASSELSVRETQYF.

The chain has TRBV7-3 and TRBJ2-2; D unresolved. The CDR3 is 16 amino acids. V dropped 4 bases and J dropped 0 bases, with 12 bases sitting between them. Germline-derived CDR1 and CDR2 are SGHTA and FQGTGA. CDR3 region: CASSSQPAPNTGELFF. As DNA, the CDR3 is TGTGCCAGCAGCTCCCAACCAGCGCCGAACACCGGGGAGCTGTTTTTT. Together with reference TRBV7-3 and TRBJ2-2, the CDR3 gives the full variable domain: GAGVSQTPSNKVTEKGKYVELRCDPISGHTALYWYRQSLGQGPEFLIYFQGTGAADDSGLPNDRFFAVRPEGSVSTLKIQRTERGDSAVYLCASSSQPAPNTGELFFGEGSRLTVL.

The rearrangement joins TRBV18 to TRBJ1-2; weak D call: TRBD1 (6 bases). The CDR3 has 14 amino acids. Germline V lookup: CDR1 KGHSH, CDR2 LQKENI. Trimming left V 3 bases short and J 8 bases short, with 16 bases between. The CDR3 sequence: CASSPGADLWGYTF. The CDR3 DNA reads TGTGCCAGCTCACCGGGGGCAGACCTTTGGGGCTACACCTTC.

The CDR3 DNA reads as TGTGCCAGCAGACAGGGGCGAAATCAGCCCCAGCATTTT. Protein: CASRQGRNQPQHF. V is TRBV12-3 or TRBV12-4 and J is TRBJ1-5, with 7 positions matching TRBD1. The trim removed 6 bases at V and 4 bases at J, leaving 3 bases unmatched. This CDR3 is built from 13 residues.